This entry describes one T cell receptor beta chain. Its specificity is unknown. The study reverse transcribed the entire isolated RNA, so it sequenced expressed TCRB transcripts. Libraries were prepared by immunoSEQ multiplex PCR; TCRdb keeps only in-frame clonotypes and omits some of them. This repertoire shows about 120,000 clones, 16% found once; its top ten account for under 2.5%. The sample belongs to a study of beta chain features in type 1 diabetes. Study-wide results and caveats: Across all four CD4+ subsets, people with type 1 diabetes showed modestly shorter TCRB CDR3s.

The CDR3 consists of 17 residues. The germline V gene encodes CDR1 LNHDA and CDR2 SQIVND (reference sequence). The junction had 6 bases not matched to a gene; V was cut back by 4 bases and J by 0 bases. Specimen: central memory CD4+ T cells from blood. This receptor was obtained from a man younger than 45 with type 1 diabetes. J is TRBJ2-4 and V is TRBV19; 10 nucleotides line up with TRBD1. This CDR3 reads CASSKRQGALAKNIQYF. CDR3 nucleotides: TGTGCCAGTAGTAAAAGACAGGGGGCCCTAGCCAAAAACATTCAGTACTTC.